The 20 T cell receptor beta chains in this list originate from one sample, sequenced in a study of identical twins. One entry per CDR3 protein, called by TCRdb with MiXCR from the 5' RACE reads. The table has 650,000 to 800,000 distinct CDR3 sequences, 8.5% to 9% seen once. These data also featured in a second study, about yellow fever vaccine responses in identical twins.

Material: PBMCs. Receptors were obtained from a woman aged 18-29 years in good health.

This sequence joins TRBV3-1 and TRBJ1-2, with 8 bases lining up with TRBD1. The germline V gene has CDR1 LGHDT and CDR2 YNNKEL (reference sequence). The CDR3 sequence is 15 residues long. V lost 3 bases, J lost 4 bases, and 7 bases stayed unmatched. CDR3: CASSHYDRGSYGYTF. The CDR3 DNA is TGTGCCAGCAGCCACTACGACAGGGGAAGCTATGGCTACACCTTC.

The V call is TRBV5-1, the J call TRBJ2-7; D is possibly TRBD1 (6 bases). The CDR3 length is 13 residues. Trimming removed 1 base from V and 3 bases from J, with 8 bases in between. Germline V gives CDR1 SGHRS, CDR2 YFSETQ. The CDR3 spells CASSLIGGYEQYF. The CDR3 DNA reads TGCGCCAGCAGCTTGATAGGGGGCTACGAGCAGTACTTC. Full variable domain (remainder filled in from reference TRBV5-1 and TRBJ2-7): KAGVTQTPRYLIKTRGQQVTLSCSPISGHRSVSWYQQTPGQGLQFLFEYFSETQRNKGNFPGRFSGRQFSNSRSEMNVSTLELGDSALYLCASSLIGGYEQYFGPGTRLTVT.

This clonotype occurred many times. This chain uses TRBV7-9 with TRBJ2-5; the D gene is possibly TRBD1 (5 bases). Germline CDR1 and CDR2: SEHNR and FQNEAQ (reference sequence). The germline V and J ends were trimmed by 5 bases and 4 bases, with 14 bases remaining between them. The CDR3 covers 14 residues. The CDR3 bases are TGTGCCAGCAGCCAACCTCTCCAGGGAGAGACCCAGTACTTC. Protein: CASSQPLQGETQYF.

A few counts support this clonotype. This chain joins TRBV12-3 or TRBV12-4 and TRBJ2-3; 7 bases are a match to TRBD2. The CDR3 totals 15 residues. The junction had 10 bases not matched to a gene; V was cut back by 3 bases and J by 7 bases. CDR3 sequence reads: CASSFLPLTSNTQYF. The CDR3 nucleotides are TGTGCCAGCAGTTTCCTACCCCTGACTAGCAATACGCAGTATTTT.

This clonotype was counted a few times. This rearrangement joins TRBV4-3 to TRBJ2-1, with D maybe TRBD2 (6 bases). The CDR3 has 18 residues. Per germline, CDR1 LGHNA and CDR2 YSLEER. V lost 1 base to trimming and J lost 8 bases, with 24 bases between them. The CDR3 bases are TGCGCCAGCAGCCAAGTTAACTTTGCGGGGACGGGAAGCGATGAGCAGTTCTTC. Residues: CASSQVNFAGTGSDEQFF.

V and J are TRBV15 and TRBJ2-7, with 10 positions matching TRBD2. From germline, CDR1 is LNHNV and CDR2 YYDKDF (reference sequence). J lost 6 bases, V lost 10 bases, and 15 bases had no gene match. The CDR3 runs to 15 residues. CDR3 DNA: TGTGCCATTGCGAGGACTAGCGGAGGGGTATCCGAGCAGTACTTC. Amino acids: CAIARTSGGVSEQYF.

This clonotype was seen only a few times. V is TRBV11-1 and J is TRBJ2-4; D possibly corresponds to TRBD2 (7 bases). Germline V gene lookup returns CDR1 SGHAT and CDR2 FQDESV (reference sequence). The CDR3 is made up of 18 amino acids. V gave up 0 bases and J gave up 4 bases, with 19 bases separating them. The DNA for the CDR3 is TGTGCCAGCAGCTTAGCTTCGGGGGGCATGGGCGAAAAAAACATTCAGTACTTC. The encoded protein is CASSLASGGMGEKNIQYF.

This sequence joins TRBV20-1 and TRBJ1-1, with TRBD1 matching 8 bases. V shed 5 bases, J shed 0 bases, and the junction held 14 bases outside the gene matches. The CDR3 is 17 amino acids. The germline CDR1 and CDR2 sequences are DFQATT and SNEGSKA (reference sequence). This CDR3 reads CSAGWQGANYLNTEAFF. As DNA, the CDR3 is TGCAGTGCTGGATGGCAGGGGGCTAACTACTTGAACACTGAAGCTTTCTTT.

The sample holds a few counts of this clonotype. This chain uses TRBV19 with TRBJ2-3, with 10 bases aligning to TRBD2. V shed 4 bases and J 11 bases; nucleotides not matched to a gene: 3. This CDR3 has 12 amino acids. The germline V gene encodes CDR1 LNHDA and CDR2 SQIVND (reference sequence). The CDR3 DNA reads TGTGCCAGTAGTAAATTAGCGGGAGGGCAGTATTTT. Translated: CASSKLAGGQYF.

This clonotype was observed many times. The rearrangement uses TRBV5-1 and TRBJ1-4; the D gene is possibly TRBD1 (5 bases). Germline V gene sequence: CDR1 SGHRS, CDR2 YFSETQ. V dropped 0 bases and J dropped 8 bases, with 14 bases sitting between them. CDR3 length: 15 residues. The DNA of the CDR3 is TGCGCCAGCAGCTTGGAAGGGGAGGGGTACGAAAAACTGTTTTTT. It is translated as CASSLEGEGYEKLFF.

This clonotype appeared a few times. The chain couples TRBV18 to TRBJ1-4; 7 bases are a match to TRBD1. Germline trimming cut 2 bases from V and 4 bases from J; bases unmatched to any gene: 10. Germline V lookup: CDR1 KGHSH, CDR2 LQKENI. The length of the CDR3 is 17 residues. The CDR3 nucleotides read TGTGCCAGCTCACCAACAGGCGGACAGGCCGGTAATGAAAAACTGTTTTTT. Translating gives CASSPTGGQAGNEKLFF.

The chain combines TRBV4-3 with TRBJ1-5; D gene uncertain. The CDR3 contains 15 residues. From germline, CDR1 is LGHNA and CDR2 YSLEER. V dropped 4 bases and J dropped 7 bases, with 17 bases sitting between them. The CDR3 DNA is TGCGCCAGCAGCCTCGATGGACTAAGCGGCCAGCCCCAGCATTTT. Translation gives CASSLDGLSGQPQHF.

The table lists this clonotype with many counts. This chain links TRBV3-1 with TRBJ2-7, with D unclear. CDR3 length equals 11 residues. Trimming left V 1 base short and J 6 bases short, with 4 bases between. Germline-derived CDR1 and CDR2 are LGHDT and YNNKEL (reference sequence). CDR3 bases: TGTGCCAGCAGCCAAGTGGGCGAGCAGTACTTC. Protein product: CASSQVGEQYF.

The CDR3 protein is CASSPRLDVLETQYF. For the CDR3, the DNA is TGTGCCAGCAGCCCCAGACTAGATGTGTTAGAGACCCAGTACTTC. The chain employs TRBV7-9 and TRBJ2-5; D may be TRBD2 (6 bases). Deletions cut 5 bases from V and 4 bases from J, with 17 bases between. Germline assignment: CDR1 SEHNR and CDR2 FQNEAQ (reference sequence). CDR3 length: 15 amino acids.

This clonotype has ten or more counts. The chain combines TRBV10-3 with TRBJ2-2, with TRBD1 matching 7 bases. J gave up 5 bases and V 4 bases, and 7 bases lay outside the gene matches. The CDR3 spans 15 residues. Germline V gene sequence: CDR1 ENHRY, CDR2 SYGVKD. CDR3 nucleotides: TGTGCCATCAGTGGACCGGGACAGATAACCGGGGAGCTGTTTTTT. Its protein product is CAISGPGQITGELFF.

The rearrangement joins TRBV28 to TRBJ2-7; tentatively, D is TRBD1 or TRBD2 (6 bases each). The CDR3 is made up of 17 amino acids. Trimming took 5 bases from V and 3 from J, leaving 23 bases between them. CDR1 is MDHEN, CDR2 SYDVKM, per germline. CDR3 nucleotides: TGTGCCAGCAGTCCACCTCTACAGGGACTCTACCTCTACGAGCAGTACTTC. Translation gives CASSPPLQGLYLYEQYF.

This clonotype occurred a few times. This chain connects TRBV7-8 to TRBJ1-1; D ambiguous. This CDR3 is 14 amino acids long. Deletions cut 4 bases from V and 2 bases from J, with 11 bases between. Germline V gives CDR1 SGHVS, CDR2 FQNEAQ. CDR3 DNA sequence: TGTGCCAGCAGCTCCGGAGGTATCAACACTGAAGCTTTCTTT. As protein: CASSSGGINTEAFF.

The chain has TRBV7-9 and TRBJ2-3; D call uncertain. The ends were cut back, 6 bases at V and 2 bases at J, with 15 bases in the middle. The CDR3 extends over 15 amino acids. Germline V gives CDR1 SEHNR, CDR2 FQNEAQ (reference sequence). The CDR3 loop reads CASSDLWIVTDTQYF. DNA for the CDR3: TGTGCCAGCAGTGACTTGTGGATAGTCACAGATACGCAGTATTTT.

The sample holds a few counts of this clonotype. The chain has TRBV25-1 and TRBJ2-5; 13 bases fit TRBD2. Germline loops: CDR1 MGHDK, CDR2 SYGVNS. Losses at the gene ends were 6 bases for V and 5 bases for J; bases not matched to a gene: 6. There are 15 residues in the CDR3. This chain's CDR3 is CASSLLAGGEETQYF. The CDR3 nucleotides read TGTGCCAGCAGCTTACTAGCGGGAGGGGAGGAGACCCAGTACTTC.

This clonotype came up a few times. J is TRBJ2-7 and V is TRBV9; the D is unclear. CDR1 SGDLS and CDR2 YYNGEE come from the germline V gene. The V gene lost 0 bases and the J gene lost 5 bases, with 9 bases spanning the gap. The CDR3 contains 13 residues. The DNA of the CDR3 is TGTGCCAGCAGCGTAGGACCTAATAACGAGCAGTACTTC. Protein: CASSVGPNNEQYF.